The sequence of this T cell receptor (beta chain) was determined in a study of blood T cell repertoires in COVID-19. Original data processing: Reference gene primer amplification yielded estimated nucleated cell counts. Some clones are missing from TCRdb's copy, which holds only in-frame ones; the method was immunoSEQ multiplex PCR. That table gives V, J and clone size, and the DNA gave D and trimming. The profile shows 61,000 or so clones, approximately 79% of them singletons. The CDR3 is 16 amino acids. Per the germline V gene, CDR1 is SGHRS and CDR2 is YFSETQ. The V gene end was trimmed by 3 bases and the J gene end by 2 bases; junction bases not matched to a gene: 7.

This receptor was taken from a woman in her 70s with acute or convalescent COVID-19. Material: peripheral blood. V gene TRBV5-1 combines with J gene TRBJ2-3, with 9 bases lining up with TRBD1. The chain's CDR3 is CASSSGRTGDTDTQYF. DNA of the CDR3: TGCGCCAGCAGCTCCGGAAGGACAGGGGACACAGATACGCAGTATTTT.